This TCR beta chain was documented in a study of cytomegalovirus exposure and HLA in healthy donors. After removal of 2 bases from V and 2 bases from J, the junction contained 3 bases not matched to a gene. Germline CDR1 is SGHTA and CDR2 is FQGNSA. The CDR3 covers 14 residues. The PCR had 60 Vbeta and 13 Jbeta primers. Profiling relied on immunoSEQ multiplex PCR, and the TCRdb table lists in-frame clones only, not all of them. This sample has 120,000 or so clones, with about 80% found just once. The sequenced material came from PBMCs. The origin of this receptor is a woman aged 45-60 years in good health and CMV-seropositive. The chain employs TRBV7-2 and TRBJ2-7, with 7 bases matching TRBD1. In DNA form, the CDR3 reads TGTGCCAGCAGCTTACAAGGGGGCCCCTACGAGCAGTACTTC. Residues: CASSLQGGPYEQYF.